This paragraph covers one TCR beta chain sequence. This record comes from a study of blood T cell repertoires in COVID-19. The data were produced by immunoSEQ multiplex PCR, yet TCRdb's version contains in-frame clones alone and is incomplete. The data hold about 95,000 clones, with 84% observed a single time. The V segment lost 7 bases and the J segment 2 bases; nucleotides outside the gene matches: 1. Looked up from germline, CDR1 is MNHEY and CDR2 is SVGAGI. This CDR3 is built from 12 residues. Sequenced sample: peripheral blood. The V gene is TRBV6-5, the J gene TRBJ2-5, with 7 bases identical to TRBD1. The receptor's source is a human donor in a cohort sampled during active COVID-19. For the CDR3, the DNA is TGTGCCAGCATGACAGGGCAAGAGACCCAGTACTTC. It codes for CASMTGQETQYF.